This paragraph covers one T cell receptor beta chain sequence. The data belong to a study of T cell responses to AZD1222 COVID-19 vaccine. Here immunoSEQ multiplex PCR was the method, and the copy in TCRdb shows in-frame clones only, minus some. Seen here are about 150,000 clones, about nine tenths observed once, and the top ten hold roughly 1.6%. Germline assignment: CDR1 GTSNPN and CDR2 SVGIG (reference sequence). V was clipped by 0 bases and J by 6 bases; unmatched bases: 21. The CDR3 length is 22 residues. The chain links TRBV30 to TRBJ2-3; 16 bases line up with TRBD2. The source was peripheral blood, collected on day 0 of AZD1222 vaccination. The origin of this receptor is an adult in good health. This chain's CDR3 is CAWSVHPGLAGGTSLLIDTQYF. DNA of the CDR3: TGTGCCTGGAGTGTCCACCCGGGACTAGCGGGGGGGACTTCCCTACTCATCGATACGCAGTATTTT.